The source of this T cell receptor (beta chain) is a study of blood T cell repertoires in COVID-19. In the study overall: Both acute and convalescent COVID-19 samples were obtained from the United States, Italy and Spain. T cells, B-cell-depleted T cells, or PBMCs provided the cDNA or gDNA that served as material.

CDR1 is MDHEN, CDR2 SYDVKM, per germline. This CDR3 is 12 amino acids long. V was shortened by 3 bases and J by 5 bases, with 7 bases between the two germline ends. Original processing notes: Scientists estimated how many nucleated cells there were by amplifying reference gene primers. Sequencing used immunoSEQ multiplex PCR; TCRdb keeps in-frame clones, though not all of them. That table is the source of V, J and clone size, and D and trimming were worked out from the DNA. The sample has 53,000 or so clones; around 85% are singletons. This TCR was sampled from a man in his 70s with active COVID-19. The specimen sequenced was peripheral blood. V is TRBV28 and J is TRBJ1-1; D unresolved. The CDR3 nucleotides read TGTGCCAGCAGTTTCCGCGGTACTGAAGCTTTCTTT. This gives the protein CASSFRGTEAFF.